One and the same sample provided the 11 T cell receptor beta chains below, sequenced in a study of blood T cell repertoires in COVID-19. Sequencing was performed with immunoSEQ multiplex PCR; in TCRdb, only in-frame clones are kept and a portion is missing. The repertoire holds around 230,000 clones, 65% to 90% seen once, with about 2.3% in the top ten. Sequencing was performed on peripheral blood. Source of these receptors: a man aged 35-49 years who had recovered from COVID-19.

In its sample, this clone was seen a few times. This rearrangement joins TRBV6-6 to TRBJ2-7, with 7 bases matching TRBD1. Germline-derived CDR1 and CDR2 are MNHNY and SVGAGI (reference sequence). Unmatched junction bases numbered 12, after V lost 11 bases and J lost 5 bases. The CDR3 consists of 13 residues. The CDR3 DNA follows: TGTGCCGCGGCCCGACAGGGAGCTGACGAGCAGTACTTC. It codes for CAAARQGADEQYF.

This clone appeared a single time. The genes are TRBV7-2 and TRBJ1-5; D might be TRBD1 (5 bases). This CDR3 contains 13 residues. Germline loops: CDR1 SGHTA, CDR2 FQGNSA. Trimming pared 8 bases from V and 9 bases from J, leaving 17 bases between. CDR3 protein: CASRPGHSGPQHF. Written as DNA, the CDR3 is TGTGCCAGCCGCCCTGGACATTCCGGGCCCCAGCATTTT.

The chain couples TRBV7-9 to TRBJ2-3, with 9 bases lining up with TRBD1. With V trimmed by 9 bases and J by 5 bases, 15 bases remained unmatched. The CDR3 loop spans 16 amino acids. Germline lookup yields CDR1 SEHNR and CDR2 FQNEAQ (reference sequence). DNA for the CDR3: TGTGCCAGTTCCTACGTCGGGACAGGGTTATTAGATACGCAGTATTTT. Its protein product is CASSYVGTGLLDTQYF.

The chain couples TRBV9 to TRBJ2-1, with 12 bases identical to TRBD2. V lost 3 bases and J lost 6; bases outside the gene matches: 1. Germline V lookup: CDR1 SGDLS, CDR2 YYNGEE. The CDR3 loop spans 14 amino acids. CDR3 residues: CASSASGRGNEQFF. CDR3 sequence (DNA): TGTGCCAGCAGCGCTAGCGGGAGGGGCAATGAGCAGTTCTTC.

This clone was observed a few times. V is TRBV6-6 and J is TRBJ2-1; D is uncertain. Germline-derived CDR1 and CDR2 are MNHNY and SVGAGI (reference sequence). Between the trimmed V and J ends, which lost 2 bases and 6 bases, there was a span of 17 bases. The CDR3 contains 16 residues. DNA for the CDR3: TGTGCCAGCAGTTACCCGAGTATGCGGCTCAGCAATGAGCAGTTCTTC. It codes for CASSYPSMRLSNEQFF.

The chain links TRBV30 to TRBJ2-1, with 7 bases aligning to TRBD1. CDR1 and CDR2 (germline): GTSNPN, SVGIG (reference sequence). There are 14 residues in the CDR3. V lost 4 bases to trimming and J lost 4 bases; unmatched junction nucleotides: 7. The CDR3 nucleotides are TGTGCCTGGACCCGGGACAGTTATTACAATGAGCAGTTCTTC. This translates into CAWTRDSYYNEQFF.

The V call is TRBV10-1, the J call TRBJ2-3; D may be TRBD1 (6 bases). V dropped 4 bases and J dropped 8 bases, with 16 bases sitting between them. Germline loops: CDR1 WNHNN, CDR2 SYGVQD (reference sequence). The CDR3 contains 14 residues. CDR3 residues: CASSGGLQLGTQYF. The CDR3 DNA is TGCGCCAGCAGTGGGGGGCTTCAATTGGGTACGCAGTATTTT.

The J gene is TRBJ2-1, the V gene TRBV7-9; 8 nucleotides match TRBD2. The CDR3 has 15 amino acids. Trimming at V came to 5 bases and at J to 4 bases, leaving 7 bases not matched to a gene. Per the germline V gene, CDR1 is SEHNR and CDR2 is FQNEAQ (reference sequence). In DNA, the CDR3 is TGTGCCAGCAGCGTGAGCGGGGGAGGATACAATGAGCAGTTCTTC. Amino acid sequence: CASSVSGGGYNEQFF.

This rearrangement joins TRBV7-2 to TRBJ2-7, with 9 positions matching TRBD2. CDR1 and CDR2 from the germline V gene are SGHTA and FQGNSA. This CDR3 has 15 residues. J was trimmed by 3 bases and V by 1 base; bases with no gene match: 4. The CDR3 sequence: CASSLGGSGSYEQYF. For the CDR3, the DNA is TGTGCCAGCAGCTTAGGGGGTAGCGGGAGCTACGAGCAGTACTTC.

V is TRBV10-2 and J is TRBJ2-3, with TRBD2 as a possible D gene (6 bases). This CDR3 has 14 residues. Germline CDR1 WSHSY, CDR2 SAAADI. Trimming removed 7 bases at V and 3 bases at J, with 14 bases between. CDR3 amino acids: CASTALRGTDTQYF. The CDR3 bases are TGCGCCAGCACGGCCCTGCGGGGAACAGATACGCAGTATTTT.

The chain employs TRBV2 and TRBJ1-1; D gene ambiguous. V dropped 3 bases and J dropped 6 bases, with 8 bases sitting between them. CDR1 and CDR2 (germline): SNHLY, FYNNEI. CDR3 length: 12 amino acids. The CDR3 protein is CASSDGRPEAFF. The CDR3 DNA is TGTGCCAGCAGTGATGGGCGACCTGAAGCTTTCTTT.